This T cell receptor (beta chain) was captured in a study of PD-1 blockade in classical Hodgkin lymphoma. The CDR3 sequence is 16 residues long. The V gene lost 1 base and the J gene lost 2 bases, with 13 bases spanning the gap. Germline assignment: CDR1 SNHLY and CDR2 FYNNEI. Notes on this clone: Its antigen is not known.

Time point in this sample: cycle 4 day 1 (C4D1), after more than 5 weeks of nivolumab. Brentuximab vedotin exposure varied among the patients, all of whom had relapsed after autologous stem cell transplantation. Isolated CD8+ T cells were derived from thawed PBMCs through magnetic negative selection. Points from the study as a whole: Before treatment, complete responders showed about the same diversity as newly diagnosed patients.

Sequenced by immunoSEQ multiplex PCR; TCRdb stores in-frame clones only, minus some. Here the sample spans 7,400 or so clones, 60% to 80% being singletons. V usage is TRBV2 and J usage is TRBJ2-3; D unclear. The sequence derives from a human donor with classical Hodgkin lymphoma. The sample here was CD8+ T cells from blood, taken before the fourth cycle of nivolumab. The CDR3 reads CASSEGATFLTDTQYF. CDR3 in DNA: TGTGCCAGCAGTGAAGGGGCGACATTTCTCACAGATACGCAGTATTTT.